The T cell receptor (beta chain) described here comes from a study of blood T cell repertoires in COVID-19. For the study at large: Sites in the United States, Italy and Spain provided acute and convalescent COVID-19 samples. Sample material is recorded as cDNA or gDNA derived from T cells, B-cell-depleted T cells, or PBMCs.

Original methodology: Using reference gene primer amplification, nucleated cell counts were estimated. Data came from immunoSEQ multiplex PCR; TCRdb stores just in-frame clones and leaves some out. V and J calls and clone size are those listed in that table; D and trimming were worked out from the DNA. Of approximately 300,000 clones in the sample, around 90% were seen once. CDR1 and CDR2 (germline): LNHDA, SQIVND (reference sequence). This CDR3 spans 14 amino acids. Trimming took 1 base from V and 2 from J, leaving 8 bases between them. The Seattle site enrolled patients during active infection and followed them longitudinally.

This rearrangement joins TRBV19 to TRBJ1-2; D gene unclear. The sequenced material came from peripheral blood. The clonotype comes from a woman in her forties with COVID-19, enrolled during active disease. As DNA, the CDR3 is TGTGCCAGTAGTATAGGAGGAGGGAACTATGGCTACACCTTC. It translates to CASSIGGGNYGYTF.